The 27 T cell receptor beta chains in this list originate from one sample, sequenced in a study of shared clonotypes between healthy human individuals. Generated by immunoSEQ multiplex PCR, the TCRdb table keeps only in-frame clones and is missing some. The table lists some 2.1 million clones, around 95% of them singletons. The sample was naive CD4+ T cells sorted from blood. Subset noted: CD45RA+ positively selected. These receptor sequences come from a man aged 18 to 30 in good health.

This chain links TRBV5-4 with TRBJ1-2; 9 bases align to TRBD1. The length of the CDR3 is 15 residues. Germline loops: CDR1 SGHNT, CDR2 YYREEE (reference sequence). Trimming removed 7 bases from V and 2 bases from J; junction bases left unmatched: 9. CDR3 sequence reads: CASSATGGANYGYTF. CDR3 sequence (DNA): TGTGCCAGCTCTGCTACAGGGGGCGCAAACTATGGCTACACCTTC.

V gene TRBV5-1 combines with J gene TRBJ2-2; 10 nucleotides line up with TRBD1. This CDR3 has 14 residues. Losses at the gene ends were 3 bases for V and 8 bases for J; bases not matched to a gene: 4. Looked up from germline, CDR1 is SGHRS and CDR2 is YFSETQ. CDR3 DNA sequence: TGCGCCAGCAGCTGGGGACAGGGGAAAGGGGAGCTGTTTTTT. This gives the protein CASSWGQGKGELFF.

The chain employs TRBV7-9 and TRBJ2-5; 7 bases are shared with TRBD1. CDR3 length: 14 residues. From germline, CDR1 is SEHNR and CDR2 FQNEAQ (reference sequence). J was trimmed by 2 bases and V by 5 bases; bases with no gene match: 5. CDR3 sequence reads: CASSPRGFQETQYF. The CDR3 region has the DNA TGTGCCAGCAGCCCCAGGGGGTTTCAAGAGACCCAGTACTTC.

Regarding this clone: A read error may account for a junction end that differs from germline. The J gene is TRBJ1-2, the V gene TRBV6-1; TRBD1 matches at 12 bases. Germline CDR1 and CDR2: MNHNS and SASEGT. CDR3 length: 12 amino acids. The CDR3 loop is CASSATGQGANF. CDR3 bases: TGTGCCAGCAGCGCTACGGGACAGGGGGCTAACTTC.

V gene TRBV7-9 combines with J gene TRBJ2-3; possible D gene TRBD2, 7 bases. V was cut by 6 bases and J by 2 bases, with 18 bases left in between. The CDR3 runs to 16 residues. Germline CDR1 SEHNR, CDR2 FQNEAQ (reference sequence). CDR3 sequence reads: CASSSRGAVITDTQYF. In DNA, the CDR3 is TGTGCCAGCAGTAGCCGGGGGGCGGTCATCACAGATACGCAGTATTTT.

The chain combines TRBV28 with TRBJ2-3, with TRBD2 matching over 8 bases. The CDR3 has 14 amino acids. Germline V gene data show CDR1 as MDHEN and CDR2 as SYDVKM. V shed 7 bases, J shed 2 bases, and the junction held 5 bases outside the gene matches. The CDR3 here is CASIPGGITDTQYF. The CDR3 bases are TGTGCCAGCATACCGGGAGGGATCACAGATACGCAGTATTTT. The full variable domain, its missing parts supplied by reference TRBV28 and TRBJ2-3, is DVKVTQSSRYLVKRTGEKVFLECVQDMDHENMFWYRQDPGLGLRLIYFSYDVKMKEKGDIPEGYSVSREKKERFSLILESASTNQTSMYLCASIPGGITDTQYFGPGTRLTVL.

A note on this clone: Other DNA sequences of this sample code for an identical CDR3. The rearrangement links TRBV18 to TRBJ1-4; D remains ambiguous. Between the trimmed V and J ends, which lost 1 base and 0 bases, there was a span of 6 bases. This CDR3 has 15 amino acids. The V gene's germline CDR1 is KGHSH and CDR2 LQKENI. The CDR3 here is CASSPRDATNEKLFF. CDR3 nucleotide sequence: TGTGCCAGCTCACCACGAGATGCAACTAATGAAAAACTGTTTTTT.

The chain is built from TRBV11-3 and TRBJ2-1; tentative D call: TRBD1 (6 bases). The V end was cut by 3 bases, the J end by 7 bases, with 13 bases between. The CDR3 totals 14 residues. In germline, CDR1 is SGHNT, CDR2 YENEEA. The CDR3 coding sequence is TGTGCCAGCAGCTTCCAGGACAGCCCGAATGAGCAGTTCTTC. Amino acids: CASSFQDSPNEQFF.

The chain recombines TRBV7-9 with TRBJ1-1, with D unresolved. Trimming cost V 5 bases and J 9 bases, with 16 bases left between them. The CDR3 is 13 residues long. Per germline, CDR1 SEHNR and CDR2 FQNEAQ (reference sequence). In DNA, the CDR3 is TGTGCCAGCAGCGTAGGTTCAACGGGGAAAGCTTTCTTT. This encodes CASSVGSTGKAFF.

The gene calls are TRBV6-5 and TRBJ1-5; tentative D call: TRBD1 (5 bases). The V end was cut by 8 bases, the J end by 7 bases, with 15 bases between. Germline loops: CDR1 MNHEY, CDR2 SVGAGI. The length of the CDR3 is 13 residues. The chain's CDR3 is CASRLGVGQPQHF. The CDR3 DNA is TGTGCCAGCCGGCTGGGGGTTGGCCAGCCCCAGCATTTT.

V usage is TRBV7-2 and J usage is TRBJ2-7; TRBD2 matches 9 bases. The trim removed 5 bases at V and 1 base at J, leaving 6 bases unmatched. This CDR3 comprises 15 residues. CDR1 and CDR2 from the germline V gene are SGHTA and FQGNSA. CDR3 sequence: CASSPPSGRSYEQYF. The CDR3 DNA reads TGTGCCAGCAGCCCTCCCAGCGGGAGGTCCTACGAGCAGTACTTC.

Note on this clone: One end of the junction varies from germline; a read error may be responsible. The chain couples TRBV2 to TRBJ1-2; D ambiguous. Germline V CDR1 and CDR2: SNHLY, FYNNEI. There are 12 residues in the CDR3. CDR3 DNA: TGTGCCAGCAGTGGGAGAGAGAGGGTTTGCGCCTTC. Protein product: CASSGRERVCAF.

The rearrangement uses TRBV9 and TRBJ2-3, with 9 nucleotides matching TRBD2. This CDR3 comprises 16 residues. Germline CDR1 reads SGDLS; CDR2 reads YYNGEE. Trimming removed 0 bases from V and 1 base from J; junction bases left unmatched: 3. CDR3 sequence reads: CASSVGTSARTDTQYF. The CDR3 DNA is TGTGCCAGCAGCGTAGGGACTAGCGCCCGCACAGATACGCAGTATTTT.

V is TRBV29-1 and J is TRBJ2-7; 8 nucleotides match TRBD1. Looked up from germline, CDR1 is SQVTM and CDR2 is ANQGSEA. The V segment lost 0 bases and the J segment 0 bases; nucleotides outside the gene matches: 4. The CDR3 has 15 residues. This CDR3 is CSVEDRGTGSYEQYF. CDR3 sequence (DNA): TGCAGCGTTGAAGATCGAGGGACAGGCTCCTACGAGCAGTACTTC.

The CDR3 DNA is TGCAGCGTTGAAAACCTACGCGAGGGTGGGAACTATGGCTACACCTTC. This sequence encodes CSVENLREGGNYGYTF. The chain carries TRBV29-1 and TRBJ1-2, with unresolved D. Germline V lookup: CDR1 SQVTM, CDR2 ANQGSEA. This CDR3 has 16 residues. Trimming stripped 2 bases from V and 2 bases from J, with 18 bases between. The full variable domain, rest sourced from reference TRBV29-1 and TRBJ1-2, is SAVISQKPSRDICQRGTSLTIQCQVDSQVTMMFWYRQQPGQSLTLIATANQGSEATYESGFVIDKFPISRPNLTFSTLTVSNMSPEDSSIYLCSVENLREGGNYGYTFGSGTRLTVV.

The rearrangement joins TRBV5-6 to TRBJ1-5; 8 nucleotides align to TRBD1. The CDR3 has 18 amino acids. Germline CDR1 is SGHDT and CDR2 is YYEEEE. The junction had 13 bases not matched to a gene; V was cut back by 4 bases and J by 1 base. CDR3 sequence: CASSHWSGGQVSNQPQHF. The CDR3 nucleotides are TGTGCCAGCAGCCATTGGTCAGGGGGCCAAGTGAGCAATCAGCCCCAGCATTTT.

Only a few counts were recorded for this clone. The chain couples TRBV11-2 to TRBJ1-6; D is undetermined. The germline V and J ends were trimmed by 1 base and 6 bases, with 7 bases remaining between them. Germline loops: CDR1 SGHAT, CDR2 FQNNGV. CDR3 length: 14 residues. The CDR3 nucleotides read TGTGCCAGCAGCTTAGGACGGACTAATTCACCCCTCCACTTT. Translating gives CASSLGRTNSPLHF.

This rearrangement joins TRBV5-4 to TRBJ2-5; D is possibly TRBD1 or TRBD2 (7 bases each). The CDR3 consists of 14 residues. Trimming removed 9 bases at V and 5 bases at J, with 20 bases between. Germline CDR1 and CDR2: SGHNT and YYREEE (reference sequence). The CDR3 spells CATWEGASLETQYF. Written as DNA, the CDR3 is TGTGCCACCTGGGAGGGGGCGTCTCTTGAGACCCAGTACTTC.

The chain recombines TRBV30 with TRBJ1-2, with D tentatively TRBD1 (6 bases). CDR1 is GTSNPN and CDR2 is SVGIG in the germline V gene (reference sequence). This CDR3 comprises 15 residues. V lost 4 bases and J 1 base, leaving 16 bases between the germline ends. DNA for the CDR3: TGTGCCTGGAACAGGGTTAGAGGGTTTAACTATGGCTACACCTTC. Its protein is CAWNRVRGFNYGYTF.

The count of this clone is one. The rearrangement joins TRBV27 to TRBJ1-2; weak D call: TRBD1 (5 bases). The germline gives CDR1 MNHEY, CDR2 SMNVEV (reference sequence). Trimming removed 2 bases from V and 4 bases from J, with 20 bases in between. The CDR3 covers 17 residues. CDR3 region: CASSLRGTSSFPYGYTF. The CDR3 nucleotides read TGTGCCAGCAGTTTACGTGGGACGTCATCCTTCCCCTATGGCTACACCTTC.

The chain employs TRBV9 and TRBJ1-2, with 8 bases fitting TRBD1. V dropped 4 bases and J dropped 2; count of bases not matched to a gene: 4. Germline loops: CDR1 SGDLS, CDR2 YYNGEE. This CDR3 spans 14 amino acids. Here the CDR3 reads CASSSGTGNYGYTF. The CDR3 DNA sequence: TGTGCCAGCAGCTCAGGGACAGGAAACTATGGCTACACCTTC.

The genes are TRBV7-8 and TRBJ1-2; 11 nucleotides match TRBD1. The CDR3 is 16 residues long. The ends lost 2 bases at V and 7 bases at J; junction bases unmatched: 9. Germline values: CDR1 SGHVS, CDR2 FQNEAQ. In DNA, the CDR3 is TGTGCCAGCAGCTTACAGGACAGGGGGCTTTTGGGTGGCTACACCTTC. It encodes CASSLQDRGLLGGYTF.

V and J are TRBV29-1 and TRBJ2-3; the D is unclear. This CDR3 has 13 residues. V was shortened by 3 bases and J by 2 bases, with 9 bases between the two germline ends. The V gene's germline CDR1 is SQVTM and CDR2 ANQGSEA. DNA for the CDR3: TGCAGCGTTGATGATCAGAACACAGATACGCAGTATTTT. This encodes CSVDDQNTDTQYF.

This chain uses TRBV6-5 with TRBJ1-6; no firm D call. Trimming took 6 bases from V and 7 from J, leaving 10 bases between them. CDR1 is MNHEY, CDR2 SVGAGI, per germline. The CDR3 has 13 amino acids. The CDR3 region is CASSQTPNSPLHF. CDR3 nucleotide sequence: TGTGCCAGCAGCCAAACACCCAATTCACCCCTCCACTTT.

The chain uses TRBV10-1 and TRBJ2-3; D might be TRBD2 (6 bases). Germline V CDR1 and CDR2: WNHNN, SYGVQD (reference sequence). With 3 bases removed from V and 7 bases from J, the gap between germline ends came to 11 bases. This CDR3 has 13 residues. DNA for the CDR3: TGCGCCAGCAGTGACCTTCTAGCGAATACGCAGTATTTT. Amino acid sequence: CASSDLLANTQYF.

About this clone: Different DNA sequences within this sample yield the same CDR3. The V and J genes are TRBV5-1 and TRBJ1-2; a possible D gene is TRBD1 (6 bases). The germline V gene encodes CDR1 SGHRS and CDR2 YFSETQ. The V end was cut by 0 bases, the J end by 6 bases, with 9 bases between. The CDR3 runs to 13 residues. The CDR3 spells CASSLGAGDGYTF. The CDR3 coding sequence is TGCGCCAGCAGCTTGGGGGCAGGGGATGGCTACACCTTC.

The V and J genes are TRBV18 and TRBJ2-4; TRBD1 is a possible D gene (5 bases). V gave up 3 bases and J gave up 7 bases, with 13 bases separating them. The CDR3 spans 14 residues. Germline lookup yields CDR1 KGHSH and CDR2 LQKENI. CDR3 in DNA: TGTGCCAGCTCACCCAATCAGGGTCGGAACATTCAGTACTTC. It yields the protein CASSPNQGRNIQYF.